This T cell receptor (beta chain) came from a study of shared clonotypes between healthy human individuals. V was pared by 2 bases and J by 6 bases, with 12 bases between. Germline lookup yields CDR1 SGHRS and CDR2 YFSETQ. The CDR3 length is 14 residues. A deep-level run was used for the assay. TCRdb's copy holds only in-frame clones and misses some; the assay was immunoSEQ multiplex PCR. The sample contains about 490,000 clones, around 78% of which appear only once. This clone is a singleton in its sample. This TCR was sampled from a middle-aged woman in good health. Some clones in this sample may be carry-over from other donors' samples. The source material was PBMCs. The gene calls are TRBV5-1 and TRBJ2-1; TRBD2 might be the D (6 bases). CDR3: CASSFPTSSNEQFF. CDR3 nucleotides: TGCGCCAGCAGCTTCCCAACTAGCTCCAATGAGCAGTTCTTC.